A selection of T cell receptor beta chains follows, all from one sample in a study of cytomegalovirus exposure and HLA in healthy donors. Data came from immunoSEQ multiplex PCR; TCRdb stores just in-frame clones and leaves some out. This listing includes 95,000 to 150,000 clones. The sample consisted of PBMCs. The receptors here all came from a man in his forties or fifties in good health and CMV-seronegative. The CDR3 runs from the conserved cysteine through the conserved F or W. Fields, in order: V gene, J gene, CDR3 length, CDR3 protein.

v_gene: TRBV9; j_gene: TRBJ1-4; len: 14; CDR3aa: CASAGGQRGEKLFF
v_gene: TRBV4-2; j_gene: TRBJ1-2; len: 14; CDR3aa: CASSHEQYNYGYTF
v_gene: TRBV7-9; j_gene: TRBJ2-7; len: 13; CDR3aa: CASSPGLTYEQYF
v_gene: TRBV6-5; j_gene: TRBJ2-1; len: 15; CDR3aa: CASSRAGGGYNEQFF
v_gene: TRBV11-3; j_gene: TRBJ2-2; len: 14; CDR3aa: CASSLAPRVGELFF
v_gene: TRBV5-1; j_gene: TRBJ1-1; len: 14; CDR3aa: CASSLLPGNTEAFF
v_gene: TRBV28; j_gene: TRBJ2-7; len: 15; CDR3aa: CASSPTGTGYYEQYF
v_gene: TRBV5-5; j_gene: TRBJ2-1; len: 15; CDR3aa: CASSLLLADYNEQFF
v_gene: TRBV10-2; j_gene: TRBJ1-5; len: 13; CDR3aa: CASVRFSNQPQHF
v_gene: TRBV5-1; j_gene: TRBJ2-1; len: 16; CDR3aa: CASSLQGASSYNEQFF
v_gene: TRBV7-8; j_gene: TRBJ1-5; len: 16; CDR3aa: CASSLVIGHSNQPQHF
v_gene: TRBV11-2; j_gene: TRBJ2-7; len: 14; CDR3aa: CASSLGTGPYEQYF
v_gene: TRBV5-1; j_gene: TRBJ1-5; len: 14; CDR3aa: CASSLGTGDLPQHF
v_gene: TRBV7-2; j_gene: TRBJ1-2; len: 13; CDR3aa: CASSFVTSYGYTF
v_gene: TRBV5-5; j_gene: TRBJ1-2; len: 14; CDR3aa: CASSSGLINYGYTF
v_gene: TRBV4-2; j_gene: TRBJ2-6; len: 18; CDR3aa: CASSQEDRGFSGANVLTF
v_gene: TRBV2; j_gene: TRBJ1-3; len: 14; CDR3aa: CASSDRLSGNTIYF
v_gene: TRBV5-1; j_gene: TRBJ2-7; len: 14; CDR3aa: CASSLSSGTYEQYF
v_gene: TRBV5-1; j_gene: TRBJ2-7; len: 14; CDR3aa: CASSLLGPAYEQYF
v_gene: TRBV10-3; j_gene: TRBJ2-7; len: 13; CDR3aa: CAISGTSAYEQYF
v_gene: TRBV7-3; j_gene: TRBJ2-1; len: 16; CDR3aa: CASSLYGTSGYNEQFF
v_gene: TRBV7-9; j_gene: TRBJ2-2; len: 16; CDR3aa: CASSLFRGANTGELFF
v_gene: TRBV5-1; j_gene: TRBJ2-3; len: 14; CDR3aa: CASSSGTSTDTQYF
v_gene: TRBV28; j_gene: TRBJ2-2; len: 16; CDR3aa: CASSLSPGPRAGELFF
v_gene: TRBV5-1; j_gene: TRBJ1-3; len: 15; CDR3aa: CASRETGGSGNTIYF
v_gene: TRBV23-1; j_gene: TRBJ2-7; len: 14; CDR3aa: CASSQSNFDYEQYF
v_gene: TRBV5-1; j_gene: TRBJ2-5; len: 14; CDR3aa: CASSGGTGQETQYF
v_gene: TRBV27; j_gene: TRBJ2-2; len: 15; CDR3aa: CATLDWQAGAGELFF
v_gene: TRBV27; j_gene: TRBJ1-1; len: 15; CDR3aa: CASSLRTGALTEAFF
v_gene: TRBV19; j_gene: TRBJ2-5; len: 15; CDR3aa: CASSSLAGAQETQYF
v_gene: TRBV6-5; j_gene: TRBJ2-1; len: 14; CDR3aa: CASGSGSPYNEQFF
v_gene: TRBV5-1; j_gene: TRBJ2-7; len: 15; CDR3aa: CASSSSGGGIGEQYF
v_gene: TRBV4-1; j_gene: TRBJ2-7; len: 18; CDR3aa: CASSQEIGTSGRFSEQYF
v_gene: TRBV5-1; j_gene: TRBJ1-6; len: 17; CDR3aa: CASSRRQIRSYNSPLHF
v_gene: TRBV19; j_gene: TRBJ2-7; len: 16; CDR3aa: CASSIDPGGSSYEQYF
v_gene: TRBV6-6; j_gene: TRBJ1-5; len: 13; CDR3aa: CASRRTGDQPQHF
v_gene: TRBV5-4; j_gene: TRBJ2-5; len: 15; CDR3aa: CASSQPTDVQETQYF
v_gene: TRBV28; j_gene: TRBJ2-7; len: 14; CDR3aa: CASSLQGARFEQYF
v_gene: TRBV28; j_gene: TRBJ1-1; len: 13; CDR3aa: CASSSPPYTEAFF
v_gene: TRBV10-3; j_gene: TRBJ2-7; len: 15; CDR3aa: CAISDTGTSGSEQYF
v_gene: TRBV27; j_gene: TRBJ2-3; len: 17; CDR3aa: CASSSGAGRGLGDTQYF
v_gene: TRBV7-9; j_gene: TRBJ1-1; len: 13; CDR3aa: CASSLALTGKAFF
v_gene: TRBV7-9; j_gene: TRBJ2-7; len: 16; CDR3aa: CASSLEVPGLYYEQYF
v_gene: TRBV11-3; j_gene: TRBJ2-1; len: 14; CDR3aa: CASSPLAGENEQFF
v_gene: TRBV7-9; j_gene: TRBJ2-7; len: 15; CDR3aa: CASSSLQGDAYEQYF